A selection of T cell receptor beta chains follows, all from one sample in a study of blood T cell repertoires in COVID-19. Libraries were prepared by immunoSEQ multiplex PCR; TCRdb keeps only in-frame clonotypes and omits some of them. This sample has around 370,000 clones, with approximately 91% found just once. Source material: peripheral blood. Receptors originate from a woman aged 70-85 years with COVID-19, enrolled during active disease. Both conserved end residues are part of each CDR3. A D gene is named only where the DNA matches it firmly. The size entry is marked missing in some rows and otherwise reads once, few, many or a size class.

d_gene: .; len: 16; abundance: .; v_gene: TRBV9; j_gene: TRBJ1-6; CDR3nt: TGTGCCAGCAGCGTAGAGGCAGGTACAATGACTTCACCCCTCCACTTT; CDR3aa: CASSVEAGTMTSPLHF
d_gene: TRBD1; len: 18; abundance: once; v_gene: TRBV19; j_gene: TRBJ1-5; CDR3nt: TGTGCCAGTAGTAGGGACAGTTTGGGGCTCGTTAGCAATCAGCCCCAGCATTTT; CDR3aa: CASSRDSLGLVSNQPQHF
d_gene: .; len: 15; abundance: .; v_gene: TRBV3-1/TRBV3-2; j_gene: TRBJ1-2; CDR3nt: TGTGCCAGCAGCCAAGGTTGGCAGGGGATCTATGGCTACACCTTC; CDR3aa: CASSQGWQGIYGYTF
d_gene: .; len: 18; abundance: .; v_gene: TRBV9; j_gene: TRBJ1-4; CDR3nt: TGTGCCAGCAGCCCAAGAAGCCCCACGGTGACAACTAATGAAAAACTGTTTTTT; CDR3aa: CASSPRSPTVTTNEKLFF
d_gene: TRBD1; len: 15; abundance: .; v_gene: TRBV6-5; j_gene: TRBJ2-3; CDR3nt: TGTGCCAGCAGCCTACAGGGGCCGCGTACAGATACGCAGTATTTT; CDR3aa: CASSLQGPRTDTQYF
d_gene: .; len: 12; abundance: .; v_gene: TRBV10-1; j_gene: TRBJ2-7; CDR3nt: TGCGCCAGCAGTGACTCCCCGGGGGAGCAGTACTTC; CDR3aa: CASSDSPGEQYF
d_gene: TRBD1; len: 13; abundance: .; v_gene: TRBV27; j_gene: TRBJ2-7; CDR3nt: TGTGCCAGCAGCCGGACAGGGGGCAACGAGCAGTACTTC; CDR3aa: CASSRTGGNEQYF
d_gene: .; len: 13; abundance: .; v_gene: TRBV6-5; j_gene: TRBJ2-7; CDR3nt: TGTGCCAGCAGTTACGCGTCCACCTACGAGCAGTACTTC; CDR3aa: CASSYASTYEQYF
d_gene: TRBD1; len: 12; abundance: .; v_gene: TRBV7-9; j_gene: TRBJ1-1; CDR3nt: TGTGCCAGCAGCGAATGGGACAGGGAAGCTTTCTTT; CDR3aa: CASSEWDREAFF
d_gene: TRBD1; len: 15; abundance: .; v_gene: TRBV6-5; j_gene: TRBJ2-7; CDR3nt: TGTGCCAGCAGTTACTCAGAGGGGGCGGCCGGGGAGCAGTACTTC; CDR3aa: CASSYSEGAAGEQYF
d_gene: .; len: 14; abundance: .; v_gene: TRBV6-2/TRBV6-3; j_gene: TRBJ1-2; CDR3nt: TGTGCCAGCAGTTACATGTCGGGGTTTGACGGCTACACCTTC; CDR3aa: CASSYMSGFDGYTF
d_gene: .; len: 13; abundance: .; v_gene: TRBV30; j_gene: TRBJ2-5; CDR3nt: TGTGCCCGCGATGGAGGGGCCCAAGAGACCCAGTACTTC; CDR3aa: CARDGGAQETQYF
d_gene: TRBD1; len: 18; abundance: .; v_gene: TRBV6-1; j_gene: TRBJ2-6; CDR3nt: TGTGCCAGCAGTGGAACAGGGGGGATCCTTTCTGGGGCCAACGTCCTGACTTTC; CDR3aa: CASSGTGGILSGANVLTF
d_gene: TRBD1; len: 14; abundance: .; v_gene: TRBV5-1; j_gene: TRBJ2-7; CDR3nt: TGCGCCAGCAGCGGCCGGGACAGGGGCTACGAGCAGTACTTC; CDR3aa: CASSGRDRGYEQYF
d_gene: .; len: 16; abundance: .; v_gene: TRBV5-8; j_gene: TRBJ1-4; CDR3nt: TGTGCCAGCAGCTTGGGTGACATCCCAACTAATGAAAAACTGTTTTTT; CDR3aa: CASSLGDIPTNEKLFF
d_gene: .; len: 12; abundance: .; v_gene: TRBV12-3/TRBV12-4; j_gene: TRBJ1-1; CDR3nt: TGTGCCAGCAGTTTACCAGTACGTGAAGCTTTCTTT; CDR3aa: CASSLPVREAFF
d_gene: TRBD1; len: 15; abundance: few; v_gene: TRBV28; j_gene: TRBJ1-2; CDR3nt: TGTGCCAGCAGTATAACGACAGGGAGTCTTGGGGGCTACACCTTC; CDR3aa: CASSITTGSLGGYTF
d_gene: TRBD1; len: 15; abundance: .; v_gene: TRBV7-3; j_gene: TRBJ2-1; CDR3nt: TGTGCCAGCAGCTTGACAGGGGGCTTCGGGGATGAGCAGTTCTTC; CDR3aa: CASSLTGGFGDEQFF
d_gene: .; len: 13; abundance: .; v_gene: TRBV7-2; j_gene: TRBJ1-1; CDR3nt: TGTGCCAGCAGCAGACAACTGAACACTGAAGCTTTCTTT; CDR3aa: CASSRQLNTEAFF
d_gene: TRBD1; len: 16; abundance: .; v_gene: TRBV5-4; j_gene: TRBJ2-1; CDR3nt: TGTGCCAGCAGCTCTGGACCGGGACAGGGAGGGGATGAGCAGTTCTTC; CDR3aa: CASSSGPGQGGDEQFF
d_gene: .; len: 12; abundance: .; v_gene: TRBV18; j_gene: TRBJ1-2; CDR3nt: TGTGCCAGCTGGGGAGATCACTATGGCTACACCTTC; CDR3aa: CASWGDHYGYTF
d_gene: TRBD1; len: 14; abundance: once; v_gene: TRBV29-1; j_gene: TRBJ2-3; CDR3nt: TGCAGCGTGGTACAGGGGGACGCGTTCGATACGCAGTATTTT; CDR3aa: CSVVQGDAFDTQYF
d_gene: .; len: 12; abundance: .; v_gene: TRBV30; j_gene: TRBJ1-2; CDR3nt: TGTGCCTGGAGCGCCGGTCCCATCGGCTACACCTTC; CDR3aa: CAWSAGPIGYTF
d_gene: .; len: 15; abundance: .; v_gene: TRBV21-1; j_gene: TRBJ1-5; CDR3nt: TGTGCCAGCAGCACCCGAGACAGTGGTAATCAGCCCCAGCATTTT; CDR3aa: CASSTRDSGNQPQHF
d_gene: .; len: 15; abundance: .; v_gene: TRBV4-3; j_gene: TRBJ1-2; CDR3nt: TGCGCCAGCAGCCAAGGGGAGGGTAGCCCCTATGGCTACACCTTC; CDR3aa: CASSQGEGSPYGYTF
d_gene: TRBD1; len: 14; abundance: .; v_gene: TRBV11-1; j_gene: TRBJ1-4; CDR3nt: TGTGCCAGCAAGACAGGGGGAGGTTATGAAAAACTGTTTTTT; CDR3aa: CASKTGGGYEKLFF
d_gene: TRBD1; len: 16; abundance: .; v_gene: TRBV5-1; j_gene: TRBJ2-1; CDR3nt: TGCGCCAGCAGCTTGGCACCGACAGGGGGTTACAATGAGCAGTTCTTC; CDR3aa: CASSLAPTGGYNEQFF
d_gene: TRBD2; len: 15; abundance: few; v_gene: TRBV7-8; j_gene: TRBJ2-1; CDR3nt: TGTGCCAGCAGCTCCACTAGCGGGGCTTACAATGAGCAGTTCTTC; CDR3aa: CASSSTSGAYNEQFF
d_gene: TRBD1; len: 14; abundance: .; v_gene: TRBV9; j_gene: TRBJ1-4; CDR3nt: TGTGCCAGCAGCCCACGGACAGGGGTTGAAAAACTGTTTTTT; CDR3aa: CASSPRTGVEKLFF
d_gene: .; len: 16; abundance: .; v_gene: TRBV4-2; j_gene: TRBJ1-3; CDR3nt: TGTGCCAGCAGCCAAGTTGACACCTTCTCTGGAAACACCATATATTTT; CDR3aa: CASSQVDTFSGNTIYF
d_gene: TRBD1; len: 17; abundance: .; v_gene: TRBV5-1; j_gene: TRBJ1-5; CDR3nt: TGCGCCAGCAGCCCCGACTCGACAGGGGGCGGCAATCAGCCCCAGCATTTT; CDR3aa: CASSPDSTGGGNQPQHF
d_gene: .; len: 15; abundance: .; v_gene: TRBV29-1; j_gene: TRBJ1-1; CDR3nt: TGCAGCGTTGAAGAACATGGCAGGGCGGGGACTGAAGCTTTCTTT; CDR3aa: CSVEEHGRAGTEAFF
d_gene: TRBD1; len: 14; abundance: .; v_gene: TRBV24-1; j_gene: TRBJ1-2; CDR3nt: TGTGCCACCAGTGATGAGGACAGGGGGTATGGCTACACCTTC; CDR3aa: CATSDEDRGYGYTF